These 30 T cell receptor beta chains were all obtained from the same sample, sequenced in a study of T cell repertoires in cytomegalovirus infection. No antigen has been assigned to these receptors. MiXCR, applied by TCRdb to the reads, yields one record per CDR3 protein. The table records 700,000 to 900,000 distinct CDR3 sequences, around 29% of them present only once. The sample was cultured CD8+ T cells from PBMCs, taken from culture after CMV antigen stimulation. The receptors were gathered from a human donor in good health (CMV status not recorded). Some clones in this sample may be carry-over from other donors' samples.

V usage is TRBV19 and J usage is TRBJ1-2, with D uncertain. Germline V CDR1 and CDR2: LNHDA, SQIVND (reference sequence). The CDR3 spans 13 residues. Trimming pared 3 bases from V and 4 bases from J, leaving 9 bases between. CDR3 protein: CASSMANFYGYTF. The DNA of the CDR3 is TGTGCCAGTAGTATGGCCAACTTCTATGGCTACACCTTC.

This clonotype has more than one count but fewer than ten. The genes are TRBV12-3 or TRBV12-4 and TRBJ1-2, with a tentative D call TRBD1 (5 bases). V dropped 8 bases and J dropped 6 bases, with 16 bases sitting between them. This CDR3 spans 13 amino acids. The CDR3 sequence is CASSWGSGDGYTF. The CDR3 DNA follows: TGTGCCAGCTCCTGGGGGAGTGGTGATGGCTACACCTTC.

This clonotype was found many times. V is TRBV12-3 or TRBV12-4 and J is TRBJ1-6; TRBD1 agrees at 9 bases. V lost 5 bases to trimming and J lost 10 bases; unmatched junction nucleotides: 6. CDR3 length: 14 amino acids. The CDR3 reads CASSPGTGYSPLHF. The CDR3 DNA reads TGTGCCAGCAGTCCCGGGACAGGGTACTCACCCCTCCACTTT.

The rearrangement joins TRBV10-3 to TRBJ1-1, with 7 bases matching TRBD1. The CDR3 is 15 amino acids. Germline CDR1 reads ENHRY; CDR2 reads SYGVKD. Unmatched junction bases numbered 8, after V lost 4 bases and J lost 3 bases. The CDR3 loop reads CAISVKPGQHTEAFF. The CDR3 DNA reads TGTGCCATCAGTGTGAAACCGGGACAGCACACTGAAGCTTTCTTT.

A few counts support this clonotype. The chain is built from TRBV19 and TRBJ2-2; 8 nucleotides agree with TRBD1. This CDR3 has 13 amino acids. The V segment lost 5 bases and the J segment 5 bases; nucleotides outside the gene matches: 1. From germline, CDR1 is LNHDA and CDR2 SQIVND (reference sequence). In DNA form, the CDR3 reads TGTGCCAGTAGTGACAGGGGAACCGGGGAGCTGTTTTTT. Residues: CASSDRGTGELFF. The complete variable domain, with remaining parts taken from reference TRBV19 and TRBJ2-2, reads DGGITQSPKYLFRKEGQNVTLSCEQNLNHDAMYWYRQDPGQGLRLIYYSQIVNDFQKGDIAEGYSVSREKKESFPLTVTSAQKNPTAFYLCASSDRGTGELFFGEGSRLTVL.

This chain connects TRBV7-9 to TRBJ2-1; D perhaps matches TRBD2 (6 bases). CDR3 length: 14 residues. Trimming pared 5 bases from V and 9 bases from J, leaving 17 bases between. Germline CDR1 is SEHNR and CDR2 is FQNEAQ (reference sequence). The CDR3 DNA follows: TGTGCCAGCAGCCGGGTGGGGGGTCGTGGTGAGCAGTTCTTC. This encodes CASSRVGGRGEQFF.

The CDR3: CASSSRGGGVYGYTF. CDR3 coding DNA: TGTGCCAGCAGTTCACGAGGAGGGGGCGTATATGGCTACACCTTC. The chain joins TRBV27 to TRBJ1-2, with 7 bases that match TRBD1. CDR1 MNHEY and CDR2 SMNVEV come from the germline V gene (reference sequence). The CDR3 is 15 amino acids. V shed 4 bases, J shed 5 bases, and the junction held 10 bases outside the gene matches.

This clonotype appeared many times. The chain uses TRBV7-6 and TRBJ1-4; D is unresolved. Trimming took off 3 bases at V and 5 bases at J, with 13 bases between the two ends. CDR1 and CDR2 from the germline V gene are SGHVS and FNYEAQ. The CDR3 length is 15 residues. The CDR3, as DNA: TGTGCCAGCAGCTTTTTAAGTCGGAGAAATGAAAAACTGTTTTTT. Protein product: CASSFLSRRNEKLFF.

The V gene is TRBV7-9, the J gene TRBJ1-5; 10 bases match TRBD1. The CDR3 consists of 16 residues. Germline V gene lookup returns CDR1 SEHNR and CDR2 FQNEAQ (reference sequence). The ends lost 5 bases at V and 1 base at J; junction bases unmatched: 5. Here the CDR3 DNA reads TGTGCCAGCAGCCCCCAGGACAGGGGGAGCAATCAGCCCCAGCATTTT. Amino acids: CASSPQDRGSNQPQHF.

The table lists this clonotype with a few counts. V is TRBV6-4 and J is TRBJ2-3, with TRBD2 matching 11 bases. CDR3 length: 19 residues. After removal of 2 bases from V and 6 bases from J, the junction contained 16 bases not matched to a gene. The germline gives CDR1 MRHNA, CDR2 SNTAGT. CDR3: CASSDHGLGSGGGVDTQYF. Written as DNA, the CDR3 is TGTGCCAGCAGTGACCACGGCCTGGGTAGCGGGGGGGGTGTGGATACGCAGTATTTT.

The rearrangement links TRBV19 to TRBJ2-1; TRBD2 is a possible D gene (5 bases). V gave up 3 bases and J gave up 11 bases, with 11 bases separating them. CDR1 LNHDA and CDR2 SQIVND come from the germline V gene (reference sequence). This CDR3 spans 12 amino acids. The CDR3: CASSMGASQQFF. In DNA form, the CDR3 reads TGTGCCAGTAGTATGGGAGCTAGCCAGCAGTTCTTC. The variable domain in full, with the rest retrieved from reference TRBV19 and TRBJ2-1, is DGGITQSPKYLFRKEGQNVTLSCEQNLNHDAMYWYRQDPGQGLRLIYYSQIVNDFQKGDIAEGYSVSREKKESFPLTVTSAQKNPTAFYLCASSMGASQQFFGPGTRLTVL.

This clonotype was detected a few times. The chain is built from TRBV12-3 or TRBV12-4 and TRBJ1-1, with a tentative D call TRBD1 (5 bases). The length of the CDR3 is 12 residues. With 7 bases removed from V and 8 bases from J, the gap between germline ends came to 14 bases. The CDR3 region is CASTLGVLEAFF. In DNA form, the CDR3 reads TGTGCCAGCACCCTAGGGGTTCTAGAAGCTTTCTTT.

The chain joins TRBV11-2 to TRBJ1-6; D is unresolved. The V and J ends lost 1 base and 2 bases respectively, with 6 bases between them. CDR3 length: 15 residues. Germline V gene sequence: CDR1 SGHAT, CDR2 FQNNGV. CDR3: CASSLVHPYNSPLHF. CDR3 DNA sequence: TGTGCCAGCAGCTTAGTTCATCCCTATAATTCACCCCTCCACTTT. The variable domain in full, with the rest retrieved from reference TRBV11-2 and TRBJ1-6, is EAGVAQSPRYKIIEKRQSVAFWCNPISGHATLYWYQQILGQGPKLLIQFQNNGVVDDSQLPKDRFSAERLKGVDSTLKIQPAKLEDSAVYLCASSLVHPYNSPLHFGNGTRLTVT.

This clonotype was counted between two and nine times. CDR3 residues: CASSMGQGLGKLFF. In DNA form, the CDR3 reads TGTGCCAGCAGTATGGGACAGGGTTTGGGAAAACTGTTTTTT. The chain uses TRBV27 and TRBJ1-4; TRBD1 aligns across 9 bases. J gave up 10 bases and V 5 bases, and 8 bases lay outside the gene matches. The CDR3 has 14 amino acids. The germline gives CDR1 MNHEY, CDR2 SMNVEV (reference sequence).

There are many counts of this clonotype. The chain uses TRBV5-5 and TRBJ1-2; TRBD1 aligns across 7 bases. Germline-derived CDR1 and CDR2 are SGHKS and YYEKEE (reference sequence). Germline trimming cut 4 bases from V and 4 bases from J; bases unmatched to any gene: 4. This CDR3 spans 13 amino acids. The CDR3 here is CASSPGQSYGYTF. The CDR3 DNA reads TGTGCCAGCAGCCCGGGACAGAGCTATGGCTACACCTTC.

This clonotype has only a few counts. Here the CDR3 DNA reads TGTGCCAGCAGTTTTGGGGGACAGATGAACATTCAGTACTTC. Its protein is CASSFGGQMNIQYF. This sequence joins TRBV12-3 or TRBV12-4 and TRBJ2-4; 7 bases are a match to TRBD1. J lost 7 bases, V lost 3 bases, and 6 bases had no gene match. This CDR3 region has 14 residues.

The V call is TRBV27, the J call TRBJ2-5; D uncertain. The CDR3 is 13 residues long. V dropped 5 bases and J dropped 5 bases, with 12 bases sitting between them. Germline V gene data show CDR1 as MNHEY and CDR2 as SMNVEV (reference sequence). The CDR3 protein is CASSPRTRETQYF. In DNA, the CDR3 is TGTGCCAGCAGTCCTAGGACCCGGGAGACCCAGTACTTC.

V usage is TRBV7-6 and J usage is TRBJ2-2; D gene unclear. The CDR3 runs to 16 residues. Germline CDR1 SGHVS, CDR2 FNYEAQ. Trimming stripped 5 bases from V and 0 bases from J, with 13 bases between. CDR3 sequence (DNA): TGTGCCAGCAGCATTGACGTCTACGCGAACACCGGGGAGCTGTTTTTT. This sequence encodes CASSIDVYANTGELFF. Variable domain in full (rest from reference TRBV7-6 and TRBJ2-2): GAGVSQSPRYKVTKRGQDVALRCDPISGHVSLYWYRQALGQGPEFLTYFNYEAQQDKSGLPNDRFSAERPEGSISTLTIQRTEQRDSAMYRCASSIDVYANTGELFFGEGSRLTVL.

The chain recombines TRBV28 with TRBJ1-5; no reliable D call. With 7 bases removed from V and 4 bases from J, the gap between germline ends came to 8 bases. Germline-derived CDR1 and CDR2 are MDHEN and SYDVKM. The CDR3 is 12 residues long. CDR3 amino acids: CASMGINQPQHF. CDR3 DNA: TGTGCCAGCATGGGGATTAATCAGCCCCAGCATTTT.

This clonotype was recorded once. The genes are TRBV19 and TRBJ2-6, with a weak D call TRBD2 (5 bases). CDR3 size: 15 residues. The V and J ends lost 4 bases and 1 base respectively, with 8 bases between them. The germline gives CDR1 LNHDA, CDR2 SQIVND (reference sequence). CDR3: CASSRERSGANVLTF. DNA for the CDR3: TGTGCCAGTAGTAGGGAGCGATCTGGGGCCAACGTCCTGACTTTC.

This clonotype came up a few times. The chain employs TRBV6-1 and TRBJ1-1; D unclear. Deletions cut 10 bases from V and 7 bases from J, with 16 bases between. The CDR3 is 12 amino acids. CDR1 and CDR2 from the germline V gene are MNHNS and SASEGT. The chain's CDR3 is CATLTPSDEAFF. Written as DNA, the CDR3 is TGTGCCACCTTGACCCCTTCGGATGAAGCTTTCTTT.

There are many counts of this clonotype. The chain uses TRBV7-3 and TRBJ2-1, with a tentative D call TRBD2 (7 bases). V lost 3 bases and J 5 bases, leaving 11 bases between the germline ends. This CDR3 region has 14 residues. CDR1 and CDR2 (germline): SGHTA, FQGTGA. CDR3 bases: TGTGCCAGCAGCTTTGGGGGGGGCGACAATGAGCAGTTCTTC. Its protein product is CASSFGGGDNEQFF.

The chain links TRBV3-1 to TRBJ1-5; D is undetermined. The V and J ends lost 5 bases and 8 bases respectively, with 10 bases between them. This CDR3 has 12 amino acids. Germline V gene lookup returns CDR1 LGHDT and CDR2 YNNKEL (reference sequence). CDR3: CASSLRSEPQHF. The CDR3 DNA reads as TGTGCCAGCAGCTTGCGCTCGGAGCCCCAGCATTTT.

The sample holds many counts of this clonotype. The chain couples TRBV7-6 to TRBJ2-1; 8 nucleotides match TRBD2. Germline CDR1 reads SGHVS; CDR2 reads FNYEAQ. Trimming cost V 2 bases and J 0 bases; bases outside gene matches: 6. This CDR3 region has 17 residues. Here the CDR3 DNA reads TGTGCCAGCAGCTTATGGCGGGGGGCCCTCTCCTACAATGAGCAGTTCTTC. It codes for CASSLWRGALSYNEQFF.

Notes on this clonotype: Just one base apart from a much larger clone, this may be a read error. The chain's CDR3 is CASSFGTPDNEQFF. The DNA for the CDR3 is TGTGCCAGCAGCTTTGGGACACCCGACAATGAGCAGTTCTTC. The chain links TRBV7-6 to TRBJ2-1; possible D gene TRBD1, 6 bases. Germline CDR1 reads SGHVS; CDR2 reads FNYEAQ. The CDR3 totals 14 residues. V lost 3 bases and J 5 bases, leaving 11 bases between the germline ends.

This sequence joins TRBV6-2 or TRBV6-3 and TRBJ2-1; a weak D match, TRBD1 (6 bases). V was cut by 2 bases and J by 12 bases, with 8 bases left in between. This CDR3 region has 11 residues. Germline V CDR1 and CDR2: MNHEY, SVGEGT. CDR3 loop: CASSYEDRQFF. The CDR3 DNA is TGTGCCAGCAGTTACGAGGACAGGCAGTTCTTC.

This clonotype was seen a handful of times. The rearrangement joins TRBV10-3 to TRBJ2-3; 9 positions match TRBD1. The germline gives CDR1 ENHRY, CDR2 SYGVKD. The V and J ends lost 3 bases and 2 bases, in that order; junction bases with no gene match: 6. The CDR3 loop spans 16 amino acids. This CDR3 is CAISDPGQGPTDTQYF. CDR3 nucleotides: TGTGCCATCAGTGACCCGGGACAGGGACCCACAGATACGCAGTATTTT.

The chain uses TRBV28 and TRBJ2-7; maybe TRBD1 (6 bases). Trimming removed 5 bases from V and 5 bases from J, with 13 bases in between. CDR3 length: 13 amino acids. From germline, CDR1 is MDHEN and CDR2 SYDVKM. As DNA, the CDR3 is TGTGCCAGCAGTGTGAACAGGGTGGACGAGCAGTACGTC. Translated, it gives CASSVNRVDEQYV.

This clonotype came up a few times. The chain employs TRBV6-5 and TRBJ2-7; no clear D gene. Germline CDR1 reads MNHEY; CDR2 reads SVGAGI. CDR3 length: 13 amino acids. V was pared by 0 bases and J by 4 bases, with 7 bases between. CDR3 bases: TGTGCCAGCAGTTACTCGGTGACTTACGAGCAGTACTTC. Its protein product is CASSYSVTYEQYF.

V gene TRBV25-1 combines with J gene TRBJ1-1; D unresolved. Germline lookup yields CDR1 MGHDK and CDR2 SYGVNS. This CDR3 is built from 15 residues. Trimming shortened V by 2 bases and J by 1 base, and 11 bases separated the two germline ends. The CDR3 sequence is CASSERKGRNTEAFF. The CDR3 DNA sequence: TGTGCCAGCAGTGAACGGAAGGGAAGGAACACTGAAGCTTTCTTT.